A single sample gave rise to the 10 T cell receptor beta chains below, sequenced in a study of identical twins. A single record per CDR3 protein comes from TCRdb applying MiXCR to the 5' RACE reads. The sample shows 200,000 to 300,000 distinct CDR3 sequences, approximately 7.9% of them seen only once. These same records also appear under a second study, on yellow fever vaccine responses in identical twins.

Sequencing input: CD8+ T cells sorted from blood. The receptors originated from a woman under 30 in good health.

This chain joins TRBV5-6 and TRBJ1-1; D gene unclear. Trimming pared 0 bases from V and 2 bases from J, leaving 17 bases between. Per the germline V gene, CDR1 is SGHDT and CDR2 is YYEEEE. The CDR3 consists of 17 residues. CDR3 coding DNA: TGTGCCAGCAGCTTGGAGCGGACCGAGGAACTAAACACTGAAGCTTTCTTT. Its translation is CASSLERTEELNTEAFF.

A note on this clonotype: Because the CDR3 is missing its conserved closing phenylalanine or tryptophan, this is likely a read error. The limits of the CDR3 on the DNA are not certain, so only TCRdb's listed CDR3 is given. The chain has TRBV5-6 and TRBJ2-3; the DNA was not compared with TRBD1, the D call given in the table. The CDR3 spans 12 residues, counting both ends. Germline V lookup: CDR1 SGHDT, CDR2 YYEEEE. The CDR3 spells CASSLGAGPTRA.

This clonotype was detected only a few times. Written as DNA, the CDR3 is TGTGCCAGCACCCTGACAGGGTACGGCAATGAGCAGTTCTTC. It codes for CASTLTGYGNEQFF. This chain links TRBV12-3 or TRBV12-4 with TRBJ2-1, with 7 bases matching TRBD1. The trim removed 7 bases at V and 6 bases at J, leaving 9 bases unmatched. The CDR3 runs 14 residues.

The chain links TRBV2 to TRBJ2-1; 9 bases match TRBD2. V dropped 7 bases and J dropped 6; count of bases not matched to a gene: 1. CDR3 length: 12 residues. CDR1 and CDR2 from the germline V gene are SNHLY and FYNNEI. The CDR3 DNA is TGTGCCAGCACGCGGGAGGGCAATGAGCAGTTCTTC. Its protein is CASTREGNEQFF.

This clonotype was seen at least ten times. J is TRBJ2-1 and V is TRBV20-1, with D possibly being TRBD2 (7 bases). Trimming removed 2 bases from V and 4 bases from J, with 15 bases in between. Germline CDR1 and CDR2: DFQATT and SNEGSKA (reference sequence). The CDR3 totals 15 residues. The CDR3: CSARSVGGQYNEQFF. The CDR3 bases are TGCAGTGCTAGATCTGTCGGGGGGCAGTACAATGAGCAGTTCTTC.

This clonotype came up many times. This rearrangement joins TRBV9 to TRBJ1-1; no clear D. This CDR3 region has 16 residues. Germline assignment: CDR1 SGDLS and CDR2 YYNGEE. V gave up 0 bases and J gave up 0 bases, with 12 bases separating them. In nucleotides, the CDR3 is TGTGCCAGCAGCGTAGTTGGCAGTATACTGAACACTGAAGCTTTCTTT. It codes for CASSVVGSILNTEAFF.

This chain uses TRBV18 with TRBJ2-6; 7 nucleotides align to TRBD1. Losses at the gene ends were 3 bases for V and 4 bases for J; bases not matched to a gene: 6. CDR1 KGHSH and CDR2 LQKENI come from the germline V gene. The CDR3 is 16 amino acids. CDR3 sequence (DNA): TGTGCCAGCTCACCCTCCGACAGGGTCGGGGCCAACGTCCTGACTTTC. It is translated as CASSPSDRVGANVLTF.

The chain recombines TRBV28 with TRBJ2-1, with 9 nucleotides matching TRBD2. This CDR3 has 15 amino acids. In germline, CDR1 is MDHEN, CDR2 SYDVKM. J gave up 7 bases and V 2 bases, and 6 bases lay outside the gene matches. This CDR3 is CASSLVAGVGNEQFF. The CDR3 nucleotides read TGTGCCAGCAGTTTAGTAGCGGGAGTGGGGAATGAGCAGTTCTTC.

The chain carries TRBV20-1 and TRBJ2-7, with 8 bases matching TRBD2. Germline assignment: CDR1 DFQATT and CDR2 SNEGSKA (reference sequence). This CDR3 is built from 14 residues. J was trimmed by 3 bases and V by 7 bases; bases with no gene match: 11. The CDR3 nucleotides are TGCAGTGTAATCCTCAGCGGGAGTGACTACGAGCAGTACTTC. Amino acids: CSVILSGSDYEQYF.

This chain links TRBV7-9 with TRBJ2-3, with 9 bases matching TRBD1. The CDR3 runs to 16 residues. J gave up 2 bases and V 5 bases, and 8 bases lay outside the gene matches. CDR1 and CDR2 from the germline V gene are SEHNR and FQNEAQ (reference sequence). In DNA, the CDR3 is TGTGCCAGCAGCCTCGGACAGGGGAGATTCACAGATACGCAGTATTTT. Translation gives CASSLGQGRFTDTQYF.